This T cell receptor (beta chain) is drawn from a study of blood T cell repertoires in COVID-19. The wider study: Researchers got acute and convalescent COVID-19 samples from the United States, Italy and Spain. Sample material is recorded as cDNA or gDNA derived from T cells, B-cell-depleted T cells, or PBMCs.

Method: immunoSEQ multiplex PCR; TCRdb's copy keeps in-frame clones and lacks some. The table includes more than 65,000 clones, roughly 80% detected once. Germline lookup yields CDR1 MNHEY and CDR2 SVGAGI. This CDR3 spans 13 amino acids. Losses at the gene ends were 8 bases for V and 4 bases for J; bases not matched to a gene: 1. This sequence joins TRBV6-5 and TRBJ2-7; 14 nucleotides match TRBD2. Specimen: peripheral blood. This sequence was found in an older woman with acute or convalescent COVID-19. The CDR3 reads CASRTSGRYEQYF. The CDR3 DNA sequence: TGTGCCAGCCGGACTAGCGGGAGGTACGAGCAGTACTTC.